This entry features one TCR beta chain sequence. It has no known antigen specificity. Base qualities were left out, and no much larger clone turns up one base away. CDR1 and CDR2, looked up from the germline V gene (reference sequence), are SEHNR and FQNEAQ. Trimming removed 2 bases from V and 4 bases from J, leaving 8 bases between the germline ends. Taken from cysteine to phenylalanine, the CDR3 has 14 residues. Of the read, only the CDR3 DNA is kept; its 42 bases are in frame from base 1. These data belong to a study of identical twins listed by TCRdb under 2016. About the investigation overall: To test whether fetal clonotypes persist, this study deep-sequenced TCR alpha and beta repertoires from monozygotic twins, from unrelated adults of various ages, and from cord blood. To rule out contamination, replicate twin experiments were performed at different times with different library preparation protocols.

All donors were healthy Caucasians. The twin cohort comprised three pairs of female monozygotic twins, all aged roughly 18 to 29 years. Positive isolation kits from Invitrogen were used to isolate the CD4+ and CD8+ T cell populations. Findings and caveats that apply to the study as a whole: Because the same donors could not be followed over many years, conclusions were based on cross-sectional statistical analysis. Invariant T cells such as MAIT and iNKT could partly confound zero-insertion analyses, though diverse VJ usage argued against this for most clonotypes. Compared with coincidental sharing between unrelated individuals, out-of-frame TCR alpha sequences shared between twins showed an excess of sequences with low generation probability. Excess twin sharing in beta out-of-frame sequences was weaker because fewer shared sequences lowered the signal-to-noise ratio. In monozygotic twins, out-of-frame TCR alpha sharing was systematically underestimated by recombination models, although the models agreed with sharing between unrelated individuals. Abundant cord blood beta clonotypes had fewer insertions, young adult naive repertoires showed a similar but weaker trend, and memory repertoires showed no such trend.

Libraries were prepared through 5' RACE. The data were produced on an Illumina HiSeq 2000. Template switching introduced a universal primer binding site; the final cDNA contained a unique molecular identifier, enabling accurate counting of TCR cDNA molecules. Specific primers in the conserved constant-segment region were used to synthesize first-strand cDNA for TCR alpha and beta chains. To control for contamination, each cDNA library was double barcoded with a SMART-Mk sample barcode plus Illumina barcodes. TruSeq adapter sequences and Illumina sample barcodes were added in two successive PCR steps. Sequencing of the TCR alpha and beta cDNA libraries was done on the Illumina HiSeq platform using custom primers. For the original study's pipeline: Raw reads were processed with MiGEC to extract unique molecular identifiers, and MiXCR was used to determine CDR3 positions. For each individual, recombination models were inferred using an EM algorithm with the repgenHMM and IGoR tools. The tcR package in R was used for shared clonotype analysis, with sharing normalized by the product of cloneset sizes. Out-of-frame nonproductive sequences were analyzed to study raw recombination free of thymic and clonal selection effects. Clones were called with MiXCR by TCRdb after fastp trimmed the public reads at Q25, and only in-frame beta chains were retained. Here each entry gathers all rows of one CDR3 protein and keeps the most common genes and DNA. These V and J calls originate from TCRdb's pipeline instead of the authors' own analysis. Present in this sample are a few hundred thousand distinct CDR3 sequences, around an eighth of which were seen just once. The top ten clones comprise approximately 7.6% of the sample.

These data were likewise used in another study, on yellow fever vaccine responses in identical twins. Reported in the second study: The authors reported that the T cell response to vaccination in identical twins appeared partly convergent and partly personalized. In identical twins, the study followed T cell clones that responded to the vaccine with precision.

This receptor was taken from a woman between 18 and 29 years old in good health. Material: CD8+ T cells sorted from blood. The rearrangement joined TRBV7-9 to TRBJ2-2, with no confidently assigned D gene. The DNA is as follows: TGTGCCAGCAGCTTAAGTCTGGGCACCGGGGAGCTGTTTTTT. It translates to CASSLSLGTGELFF.